There are a few counts of the clone carrying this TCR beta chain. Its antigen remains unknown. The sample originates from a study of cytomegalovirus exposure and HLA in healthy donors. The study's findings and limits: Solely CMV serostatus was available to characterize immune exposure. Presence/absence analysis assumed near-uniform sequencing depth across donors. In a later analysis, DRB1 alleles had the most associated TCRs; HLA-C alleles the fewest. HLA alleles showed associations with 16,951 TCR beta sequences in a later analysis, at a 0.05 false discovery rate.

PCR employed 60 Vbeta and 13 Jbeta primers. The method was immunoSEQ multiplex PCR; TCRdb's version includes in-frame clones alone and lacks a portion of them. The table lists about 190,000 clones, 75% to 90% of them singletons. The germline gives CDR1 SGHTA, CDR2 FQGNSA. CDR3 size: 17 residues. V shed 1 base and J 0 bases; nucleotides not matched to a gene: 3. J is TRBJ2-5 and V is TRBV7-2; 12 bases are shared with TRBD2. This clonotype was obtained from a woman aged 18-29 years in good health and CMV-seronegative. The sample comprised PBMCs. The CDR3 DNA follows: TGTGCCAGCAGCTTAGGTCTAGCGGGGGGGCACCAAGAGACCCAGTACTTC. Translation: CASSLGLAGGHQETQYF. Supplemented by reference TRBV7-2 and TRBJ2-5, the full variable domain reads GAGVSQSPSNKVTEKGKDVELRCDPISGHTALYWYRQSLGQGLEFLIYFQGNSAPDKSGLPSDRFSAERTGGSVSTLTIQRTQQEDSAVYLCASSLGLAGGHQETQYFGPGTRLLVL.